These 32 T cell receptor beta chains were sequenced from one sample in a study of T cells in Graves' hyperthyroidism and ophthalmopathy. Regions amplified from RNA transcripts were the TCR beta CDR3 regions. A first-round RT-PCR of the TCR CDR3 used the HTBI primer set. TCRdb reprocessed the multiplex PCR reads with MiXCR, giving one entry per CDR3 protein. The table lists hundreds of thousands of distinct CDR3 sequences, 15% to 20% of them singletons. Sequenced: blood. The receptors here all came from a woman in her twenties or thirties with Graves' hyperthyroidism.

The V call is TRBV14, the J call TRBJ2-7; D gene unclear. Germline CDR1 SGHDN, CDR2 FVKESK. The V gene lost 6 bases and the J gene lost 2 bases, with 8 bases spanning the gap. CDR3 size: 12 residues. CDR3 sequence: CASSVVPYEQYF. The DNA for the CDR3 is TGTGCCAGCAGTGTAGTCCCCTACGAGCAGTACTTC.

This clonotype was picked up many times. The V and J genes are TRBV9 and TRBJ2-1, with TRBD2 matching 13 bases. CDR1 and CDR2 (germline): SGDLS, YYNGEE. The CDR3 has 15 residues. V gave up 0 bases and J gave up 10 bases; unmatched junction bases: 4. CDR3 sequence: CASSVAGLAGQEQFF. The DNA of the CDR3 is TGTGCCAGCAGCGTAGCGGGACTAGCGGGACAGGAGCAGTTCTTC.

This clonotype was found a few times. The gene calls are TRBV9 and TRBJ2-1, with D uncertain. Deletions cut 3 bases from V and 8 bases from J, with 9 bases between. The CDR3 extends over 12 amino acids. From germline, CDR1 is SGDLS and CDR2 YYNGEE. The CDR3 region is CASSDLKHEQFF. CDR3 nucleotide sequence: TGTGCCAGCAGCGATCTAAAGCATGAGCAGTTCTTC. Full variable domain (remainder filled in from reference TRBV9 and TRBJ2-1): DSGVTQTPKHLITATGQRVTLRCSPRSGDLSVYWYQQSLDQGLQFLIQYYNGEERAKGNILERFSAQQFPDLHSELNLSSLELGDSALYFCASSDLKHEQFFGPGTRLTVL.

This CDR3 reads CASSLAGTGNSPLHF. The CDR3 bases are TGTGCCAGCAGCCTCGCTGGGACGGGAAATTCACCCCTCCACTTT. The chain has TRBV5-4 and TRBJ1-6; a possible D gene is TRBD1 (5 bases). The CDR3 is 15 amino acids. CDR1 is SGHNT, CDR2 YYREEE, per germline (reference sequence). With 4 bases removed from V and 7 bases from J, the gap between germline ends came to 15 bases.

This clonotype was picked up many times. The CDR3 coding sequence is TGTGCTAGTGGCTCCGTAGCGGGCTCCTACAATGAGCAGTTCTTC. Protein: CASGSVAGSYNEQFF. V is TRBV12-5 and J is TRBJ2-1; 7 bases are shared with TRBD2. From germline, CDR1 is LGHNT and CDR2 FRNRAP. J was trimmed by 0 bases and V by 6 bases; bases with no gene match: 5. The CDR3 runs to 15 residues.

The rearrangement links TRBV20-1 to TRBJ1-1; no reliable D call. The germline V and J ends were trimmed by 6 bases and 1 base, with 9 bases remaining between them. This CDR3 has 12 amino acids. Germline values: CDR1 DFQATT, CDR2 SNEGSKA (reference sequence). Here the CDR3 DNA reads TGCAGTGCCAAGGGTCCGAACACTGAAGCTTTCTTT. Translating it yields CSAKGPNTEAFF.

J is TRBJ2-3 and V is TRBV6-2 or TRBV6-3; TRBD1 is a possible D gene (6 bases). The CDR3 spans 16 residues. Germline CDR1 MNHEY, CDR2 SVGEGT. Between the trimmed V and J ends, which lost 6 bases and 0 bases, there was a span of 16 bases. The DNA for the CDR3 is TGTGCCAGCAGCGACTTAGGCAGGGGAAGCACAGATACGCAGTATTTT. This gives the protein CASSDLGRGSTDTQYF.

Only a few counts were recorded for this clonotype. This sequence may be a read error, since a much larger clone differs from it by one base. This rearrangement joins TRBV6-2 or TRBV6-3 to TRBJ2-5; D remains unclear. The CDR3 totals 13 residues. With 6 bases removed from V and 5 bases from J, the gap between germline ends came to 13 bases. CDR1 is MNHEY, CDR2 SVGEGT, per germline. The CDR3 region is CASRGSASETQYF. The CDR3 region has the DNA TGTGCCAGCAGAGGGTCAGCCAGTGAGACCCAGTACTTC.

The chain carries TRBV7-8 and TRBJ2-5; the D is unclear. CDR3 size: 15 residues. Trimming shortened V by 2 bases and J by 2 bases, and 12 bases separated the two germline ends. In germline, CDR1 is SGHVS, CDR2 FQNEAQ. For the CDR3, the DNA is TGTGCCAGCAGCTTAAGGATTCAGAAGCAAGAGACCCAGTACTTC. Protein product: CASSLRIQKQETQYF.

This clonotype was seen a handful of times. The chain carries TRBV3-1 and TRBJ1-1; the match to TRBD1 covers 7 bases. Germline assignment: CDR1 LGHDT and CDR2 YNNKEL (reference sequence). The CDR3 spans 14 residues. With 6 bases clipped from V and 7 bases from J, the junction kept 11 bases outside the gene matches. The CDR3 bases are TGTGCCAGCAGTCTTATAGGGACAGCGGGTGAAGCTTTCTTT. Its protein product is CASSLIGTAGEAFF.

This clonotype was counted at least ten times. The genes are TRBV28 and TRBJ1-5; 7 positions match TRBD1. The germline gives CDR1 MDHEN, CDR2 SYDVKM. The CDR3 has 15 residues. After removal of 5 bases from V and 5 bases from J, the junction contained 9 bases not matched to a gene. The DNA of the CDR3 is TGTGCCAGCAGTGTCCAGGGGGTCGCGGATCAGCCCCAGCATTTT. Encoded protein: CASSVQGVADQPQHF.

Ten or more counts support this clonotype. The chain joins TRBV12-3 or TRBV12-4 to TRBJ1-5, with 7 positions matching TRBD1. This CDR3 comprises 13 residues. V was clipped by 7 bases and J by 4 bases; unmatched bases: 4. The CDR3 DNA follows: TGTGCCAGCACCCCGACAGGGAATCAGCCCCAGCATTTT. It codes for CASTPTGNQPQHF.

This sequence joins TRBV28 and TRBJ1-2, with 9 bases lining up with TRBD1. The CDR3 totals 13 residues. The germline gives CDR1 MDHEN, CDR2 SYDVKM. V was pared by 8 bases and J by 2 bases, with 3 bases of the junction left unmatched. The DNA for the CDR3 is TGTGCCAGCGGAACAGGGGGCAACTATGGCTACACCTTC. The encoded protein is CASGTGGNYGYTF.

This clonotype was found many times. The V call is TRBV7-2, the J call TRBJ2-3; TRBD1 matches 9 bases. This CDR3 contains 15 residues. Germline CDR1 and CDR2: SGHTA and FQGNSA. Trimming cost V 5 bases and J 2 bases; bases outside gene matches: 5. The CDR3 DNA is TGTGCCAGCAGCGCGGGGACAGGGTACACAGATACGCAGTATTTT. The encoded protein is CASSAGTGYTDTQYF.

This chain links TRBV5-5 with TRBJ1-1; maybe TRBD1 (5 bases). V dropped 0 bases and J dropped 4 bases, with 10 bases sitting between them. This CDR3 region has 14 residues. Germline CDR1 is SGHKS and CDR2 is YYEKEE (reference sequence). CDR3 protein: CASSLGPGSTEAFF. CDR3 nucleotide sequence: TGTGCCAGCAGCTTGGGACCAGGGAGCACTGAAGCTTTCTTT.

To note about this clonotype: A clone one base away is much larger, so this may be a read error. V and J are TRBV13 and TRBJ2-3; D might be TRBD2 (6 bases). CDR1 is PRHDT, CDR2 FYEKMQ, per germline (reference sequence). This CDR3 is built from 16 residues. V lost 4 bases and J 4 bases, leaving 18 bases between the germline ends. CDR3 region: CASSSRSLSSADTQYF. The DNA of the CDR3 is TGTGCCAGCAGCTCAAGATCCCTTTCTAGCGCAGATACGCAGTATTTT.

This clonotype showed up many times. The chain recombines TRBV19 with TRBJ2-3; a weak D match, TRBD1 (6 bases). Deletions cut 6 bases from V and 0 bases from J, with 13 bases between. The CDR3 runs to 15 residues. Germline V gene sequence: CDR1 LNHDA, CDR2 SQIVND (reference sequence). The CDR3 reads CASSNRRGSTDTQYF. CDR3 DNA sequence: TGTGCCAGTAGCAACCGAAGGGGGAGCACAGATACGCAGTATTTT.

To note about this clonotype: At one end the junction does not follow the germline gene, possibly because of a read error. The chain employs TRBV2 and TRBJ2-6; D possibly corresponds to TRBD1 (5 bases). The length of the CDR3 is 15 residues. Germline values: CDR1 SNHLY, CDR2 FYNNEI. The CDR3 DNA sequence: TGTGCCAGCATTCCAGGCCTCTCTGGGGCCAACGTCCCGACTTTC. It codes for CASIPGLSGANVPTF.

This clonotype was found a few times. The chain links TRBV2 to TRBJ1-3; D is possibly TRBD1 (6 bases). V lost 4 bases, J lost 0 bases, and 10 bases lay in between. CDR3 size: 15 residues. Germline V CDR1 and CDR2: SNHLY, FYNNEI. This CDR3 is CASSAQGVSGNTIYF. CDR3 sequence (DNA): TGTGCCAGCAGTGCACAGGGAGTCTCTGGAAACACCATATATTTT. Combining the CDR3 with reference TRBV2 and TRBJ1-3 gives the whole variable domain EPEVTQTPSHQVTQMGQEVILRCVPISNHLYFYWYRQILGQKVEFLVSFYNNEISEKSEIFDDQFSVERPDGSNFTLKIRSTKLEDSAMYFCASSAQGVSGNTIYFGEGSWLTVV.

This clonotype has a handful of counts. V and J are TRBV11-2 and TRBJ2-3, with a weak D call TRBD2 (6 bases). Trimming removed 0 bases at V and 13 bases at J, with 17 bases between. Germline V gene lookup returns CDR1 SGHAT and CDR2 FQNNGV. The CDR3 spans 14 residues. The CDR3 sequence: CASSLDPGTGVEYF. In DNA form, the CDR3 reads TGTGCCAGCAGCTTAGACCCCGGGACTGGGGTCGAGTATTTT.

This clonotype was picked up many times. J is TRBJ2-5 and V is TRBV28, with TRBD1 identical over 10 bases. With 4 bases clipped from V and 7 bases from J, the junction kept 9 bases outside the gene matches. The CDR3 runs 15 residues. Per germline, CDR1 MDHEN and CDR2 SYDVKM. CDR3 DNA sequence: TGTGCCAGCAGTTCGACTAGACAGGGGGCAGGGACCCAGTACTTC. Translated, it gives CASSSTRQGAGTQYF.

This rearrangement joins TRBV6-1 to TRBJ1-1; tentatively, D is TRBD1 (5 bases). Between the trimmed V and J ends, which lost 5 bases and 1 base, there was a span of 20 bases. The CDR3 consists of 17 residues. Germline lookup yields CDR1 MNHNS and CDR2 SASEGT. CDR3 sequence reads: CASSSNVWGLRNTEAFF. CDR3 nucleotide sequence: TGTGCCAGCAGTTCCAACGTATGGGGGTTGAGGAACACTGAAGCTTTCTTT.

This clonotype was found a few times. The V and J genes are TRBV12-3 or TRBV12-4 and TRBJ1-5; 8 bases align to TRBD1. The junction had 7 bases not matched to a gene; V was cut back by 2 bases and J by 13 bases. This CDR3 spans 13 amino acids. CDR3 in amino acids: CASSLTPTGDQHF. CDR3 nucleotide sequence: TGTGCCAGCAGTTTAACACCGACAGGGGATCAGCATTTT.

This clonotype was seen more than once but under ten times. This chain uses TRBV6-1 with TRBJ1-6, with D hard to call. The germline V and J ends were trimmed by 6 bases and 4 bases, with 13 bases remaining between them. This CDR3 is built from 15 residues. CDR1 and CDR2 from the germline V gene are MNHNS and SASEGT. CDR3 DNA: TGTGCCAGCAGCCCAACAGCAAAATATAATTCACCCCTCCACTTT. It codes for CASSPTAKYNSPLHF.

This clonotype was seen only a few times. This chain uses TRBV11-2 with TRBJ1-2; no definite D call. Germline CDR1 SGHAT, CDR2 FQNNGV. The CDR3 has 14 amino acids. V was pared by 2 bases and J by 3 bases, with 10 bases between. In DNA form, the CDR3 reads TGTGCCAGCAGCTTAACGGCAGTCCACTATGGCTACACCTTC. As protein: CASSLTAVHYGYTF.

This clonotype was seen ten or more times. The J gene is TRBJ2-7, the V gene TRBV15, with a weak D call TRBD1 (5 bases). Germline V CDR1 and CDR2: LNHNV, YYDKDF (reference sequence). This CDR3 comprises 13 residues. V lost 5 bases, J lost 4 bases, and 12 bases lay in between. CDR3 amino acids: CATSGRQPYEQYF. In nucleotides, the CDR3 is TGTGCCACCAGCGGAAGACAGCCGTACGAGCAGTACTTC.

The chain employs TRBV5-1 and TRBJ1-2; TRBD1 matches 7 bases. Looked up from germline, CDR1 is SGHRS and CDR2 is YFSETQ. This CDR3 spans 15 amino acids. V was pared by 0 bases and J by 4 bases, with 6 bases of the junction left unmatched. CDR3 amino acids: CASSLGQGVVYGYTF. The CDR3, as DNA: TGCGCCAGCAGCTTGGGGCAGGGGGTAGTCTATGGCTACACCTTC. The full variable domain, its missing parts supplied by reference TRBV5-1 and TRBJ1-2, is KAGVTQTPRYLIKTRGQQVTLSCSPISGHRSVSWYQQTPGQGLQFLFEYFSETQRNKGNFPGRFSGRQFSNSRSEMNVSTLELGDSALYLCASSLGQGVVYGYTFGSGTRLTVV.

The CDR3 nucleotides are TGTGCCAGCAGCTCCCGGTCGGAGGGGACAGTCCACAATGAGCAGTTCTTC. It codes for CASSSRSEGTVHNEQFF. The rearrangement links TRBV13 to TRBJ2-1; tentative D call: TRBD1 (7 bases). V lost 4 bases and J lost 5, with 21 bases in between. This CDR3 is built from 17 residues. Germline assignment: CDR1 PRHDT and CDR2 FYEKMQ (reference sequence).

In this sample, this clonotype turned up many times. The V gene is TRBV3-1, the J gene TRBJ1-6, with D possibly being TRBD1 (5 bases). From germline, CDR1 is LGHDT and CDR2 YNNKEL (reference sequence). Trimming took off 1 base at V and 6 bases at J, with 7 bases between the two ends. The CDR3 is made up of 14 amino acids. The CDR3: CASSQAGTNSPLHF. DNA of the CDR3: TGTGCCAGCAGCCAAGCGGGGACTAATTCACCCCTCCACTTT.

The chain employs TRBV4-1 and TRBJ2-7; tentatively, D is TRBD2 (6 bases). Germline V gene sequence: CDR1 MGHRA, CDR2 YSYEKL. Between the trimmed V and J ends, which lost 2 bases and 3 bases, there was a span of 14 bases. The CDR3 totals 15 residues. The CDR3 DNA reads as TGCGCCAGCAGCCAAAATCAGGGACTGAGCTACGAGCAGTACTTC. Its translation is CASSQNQGLSYEQYF.

This clonotype has ten or more counts. The V call is TRBV2, the J call TRBJ1-5; 7 nucleotides match TRBD1. This CDR3 contains 15 residues. V was clipped by 6 bases and J by 2 bases; unmatched bases: 7. CDR1 and CDR2 from the germline V gene are SNHLY and FYNNEI. CDR3 bases: TGTGCCAGCAGACCCGCTCAGGGGGGCAATCAGCCCCAGCATTTT. Residues: CASRPAQGGNQPQHF.

V and J are TRBV9 and TRBJ1-4; D ambiguous. V lost 3 bases and J 0 bases, leaving 9 bases between the germline ends. This CDR3 has 15 amino acids. Germline V gene data show CDR1 as SGDLS and CDR2 as YYNGEE. CDR3 nucleotide sequence: TGTGCCAGCAGCGGTGATGGCACAACTAATGAAAAACTGTTTTTT. As protein: CASSGDGTTNEKLFF.